This paragraph reports one TCR beta chain. Generated by immunoSEQ multiplex PCR, the TCRdb table keeps only in-frame clones and is missing some. Of around 50,000 clones in the sample, 85% to 95% are singletons; the top ten hold over 8.5%. The CDR3 sequence is 12 residues long. The V gene lost 5 bases and the J gene lost 7 bases, with 11 bases spanning the gap. The chain carries TRBV12-3 or TRBV12-4 and TRBJ1-1, with D unresolved. Sequenced material: PBMCs. This TCR was sampled from a man aged 40-55 years with rheumatoid arthritis. In nucleotides, the CDR3 is TGTGCCAGCAGTATCGGGGTGGGTGAAGCTTTCTTT. Translated, it gives CASSIGVGEAFF.